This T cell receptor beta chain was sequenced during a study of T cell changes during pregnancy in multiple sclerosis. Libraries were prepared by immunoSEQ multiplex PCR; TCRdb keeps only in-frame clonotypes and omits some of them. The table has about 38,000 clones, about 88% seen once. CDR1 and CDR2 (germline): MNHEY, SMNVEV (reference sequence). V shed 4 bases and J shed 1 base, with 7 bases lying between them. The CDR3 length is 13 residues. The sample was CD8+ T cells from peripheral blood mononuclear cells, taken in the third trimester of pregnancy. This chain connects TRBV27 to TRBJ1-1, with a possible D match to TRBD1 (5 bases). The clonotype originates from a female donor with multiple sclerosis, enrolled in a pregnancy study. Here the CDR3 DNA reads TGTGCCAGCAGTTCCCAGGGGAACACTGAAGCTTTCTTT. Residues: CASSSQGNTEAFF.